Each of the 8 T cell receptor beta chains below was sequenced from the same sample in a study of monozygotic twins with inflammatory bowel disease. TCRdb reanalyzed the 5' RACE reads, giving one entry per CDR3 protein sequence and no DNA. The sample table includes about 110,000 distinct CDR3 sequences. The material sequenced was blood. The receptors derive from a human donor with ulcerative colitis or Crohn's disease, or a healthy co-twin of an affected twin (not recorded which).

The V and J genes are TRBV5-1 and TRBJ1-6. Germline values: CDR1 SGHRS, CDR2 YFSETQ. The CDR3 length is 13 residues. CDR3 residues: CASSLGDSSPLHF.

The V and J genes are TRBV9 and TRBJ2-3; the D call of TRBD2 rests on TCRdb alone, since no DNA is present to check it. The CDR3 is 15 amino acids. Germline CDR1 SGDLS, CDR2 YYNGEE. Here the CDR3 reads CASSPASGRTDTQYF.

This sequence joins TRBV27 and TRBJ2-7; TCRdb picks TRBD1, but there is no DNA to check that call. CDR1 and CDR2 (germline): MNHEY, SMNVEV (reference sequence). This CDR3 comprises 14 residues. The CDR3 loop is CASSPMGVTYEQYF.

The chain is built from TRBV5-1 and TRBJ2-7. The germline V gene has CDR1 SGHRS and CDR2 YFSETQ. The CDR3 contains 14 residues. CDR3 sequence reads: CASSWGRDPYEQYF.

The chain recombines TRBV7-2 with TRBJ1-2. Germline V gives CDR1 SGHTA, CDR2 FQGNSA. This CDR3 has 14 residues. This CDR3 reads CASSLAAGPYGYTF. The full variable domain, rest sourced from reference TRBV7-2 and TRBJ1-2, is GAGVSQSPSNKVTEKGKDVELRCDPISGHTALYWYRQSLGQGLEFLIYFQGNSAPDKSGLPSDRFSAERTGGSVSTLTIQRTQQEDSAVYLCASSLAAGPYGYTFGSGTRLTVV.

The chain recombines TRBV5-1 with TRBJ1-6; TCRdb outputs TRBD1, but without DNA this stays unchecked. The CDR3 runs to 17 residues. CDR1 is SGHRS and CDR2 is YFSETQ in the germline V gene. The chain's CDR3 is CASSGQGGSDDNSPLHF.

The CDR3 loop is CSARPDRDHTGELFF. The genes are TRBV20-1 and TRBJ2-2; TCRdb picks TRBD1, but there is no DNA to check that call. Germline V CDR1 and CDR2: DFQATT, SNEGSKA (reference sequence). The CDR3 spans 15 residues.

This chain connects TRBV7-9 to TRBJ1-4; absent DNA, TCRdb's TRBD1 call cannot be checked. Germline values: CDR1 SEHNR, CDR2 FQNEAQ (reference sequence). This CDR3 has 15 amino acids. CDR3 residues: CASSLGGGTNEKLFF.